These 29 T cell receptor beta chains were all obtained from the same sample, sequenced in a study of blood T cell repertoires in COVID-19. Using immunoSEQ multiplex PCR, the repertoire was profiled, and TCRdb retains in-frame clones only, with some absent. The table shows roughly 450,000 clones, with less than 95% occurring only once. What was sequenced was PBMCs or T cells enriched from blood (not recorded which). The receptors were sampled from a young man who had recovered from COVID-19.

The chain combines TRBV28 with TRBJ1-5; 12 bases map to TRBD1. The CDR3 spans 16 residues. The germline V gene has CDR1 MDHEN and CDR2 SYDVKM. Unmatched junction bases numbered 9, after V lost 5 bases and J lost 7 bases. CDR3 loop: CASSKQGQGARQPQHF. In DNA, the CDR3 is TGTGCCAGCAGTAAACAGGGACAGGGGGCTAGGCAGCCCCAGCATTTT.

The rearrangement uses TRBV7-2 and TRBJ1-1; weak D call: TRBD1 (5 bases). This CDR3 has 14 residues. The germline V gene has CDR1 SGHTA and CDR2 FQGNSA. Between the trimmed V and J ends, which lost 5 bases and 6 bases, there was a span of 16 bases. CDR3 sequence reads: CASSPKAGVAEAFF. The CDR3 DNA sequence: TGTGCCAGCAGCCCAAAAGCGGGGGTCGCTGAAGCTTTCTTT.

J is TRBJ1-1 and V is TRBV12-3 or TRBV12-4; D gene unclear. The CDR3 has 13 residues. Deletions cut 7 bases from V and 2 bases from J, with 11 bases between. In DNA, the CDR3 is TGTGCCAGCACCTTTGACTATAACACTGAAGCTTTCTTT. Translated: CASTFDYNTEAFF.

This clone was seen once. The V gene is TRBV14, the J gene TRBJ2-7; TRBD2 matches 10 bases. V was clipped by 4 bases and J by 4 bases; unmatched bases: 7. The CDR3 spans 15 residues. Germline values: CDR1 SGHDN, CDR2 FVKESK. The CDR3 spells CASSPLAGHRYEQYF. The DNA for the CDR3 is TGTGCCAGCAGCCCACTAGCGGGACACCGGTACGAGCAGTACTTC.

The DNA for the CDR3 is TGTGCCAGCAGTGACAGGGGGCGCGATCAGCCCCAGCATTTT. Translating gives CASSDRGRDQPQHF. This sequence joins TRBV28 and TRBJ1-5; 10 bases are a match to TRBD1. V was pared by 5 bases and J by 5 bases, with 3 bases of the junction left unmatched. The germline V gene encodes CDR1 MDHEN and CDR2 SYDVKM. The CDR3 spans 14 residues.

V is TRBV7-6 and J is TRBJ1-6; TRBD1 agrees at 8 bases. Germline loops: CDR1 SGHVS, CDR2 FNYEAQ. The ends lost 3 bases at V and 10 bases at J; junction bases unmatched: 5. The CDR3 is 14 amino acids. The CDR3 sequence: CASSLTGAQSPLHF. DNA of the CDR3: TGTGCCAGCAGCTTGACAGGGGCACAATCACCCCTCCACTTT.

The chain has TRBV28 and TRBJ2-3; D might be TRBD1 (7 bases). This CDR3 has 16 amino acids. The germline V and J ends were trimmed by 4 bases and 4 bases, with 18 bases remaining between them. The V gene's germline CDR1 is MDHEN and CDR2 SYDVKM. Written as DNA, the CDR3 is TGTGCCAGCAGTTCCTCCCGCGGGACAGCTCCAGATACGCAGTATTTT. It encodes CASSSSRGTAPDTQYF. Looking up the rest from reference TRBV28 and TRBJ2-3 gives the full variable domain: DVKVTQSSRYLVKRTGEKVFLECVQDMDHENMFWYRQDPGLGLRLIYFSYDVKMKEKGDIPEGYSVSREKKERFSLILESASTNQTSMYLCASSSSRGTAPDTQYFGPGTRLTVL.

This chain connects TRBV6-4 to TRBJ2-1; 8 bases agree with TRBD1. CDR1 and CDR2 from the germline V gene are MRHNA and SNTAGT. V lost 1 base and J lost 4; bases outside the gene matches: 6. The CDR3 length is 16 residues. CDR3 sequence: CASSDWGTGEYNEQFF. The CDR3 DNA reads TGTGCCAGCAGTGACTGGGGGACAGGAGAATACAATGAGCAGTTCTTC.

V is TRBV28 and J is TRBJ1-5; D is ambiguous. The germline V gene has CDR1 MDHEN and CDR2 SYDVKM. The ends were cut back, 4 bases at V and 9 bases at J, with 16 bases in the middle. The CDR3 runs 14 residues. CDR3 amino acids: CASSSSRVGRPQHF. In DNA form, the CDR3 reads TGTGCCAGCAGTTCATCGAGGGTCGGCCGGCCCCAGCATTTT.

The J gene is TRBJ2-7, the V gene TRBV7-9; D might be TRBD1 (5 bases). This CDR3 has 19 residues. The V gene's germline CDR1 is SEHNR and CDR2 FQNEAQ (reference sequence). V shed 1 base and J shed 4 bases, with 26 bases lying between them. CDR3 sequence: CASSLGFAEYRTQMYEQYF. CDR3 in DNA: TGTGCCAGCAGCTTAGGGTTCGCGGAATACAGGACCCAAATGTACGAGCAGTACTTC.

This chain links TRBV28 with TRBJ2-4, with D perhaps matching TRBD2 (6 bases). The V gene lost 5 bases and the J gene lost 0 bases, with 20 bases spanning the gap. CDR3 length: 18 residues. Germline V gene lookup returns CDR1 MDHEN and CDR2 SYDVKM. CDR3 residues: CASSEPRVWEVAKNIQYF. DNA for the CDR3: TGTGCCAGCAGTGAGCCCCGGGTATGGGAGGTAGCCAAAAACATTCAGTACTTC.

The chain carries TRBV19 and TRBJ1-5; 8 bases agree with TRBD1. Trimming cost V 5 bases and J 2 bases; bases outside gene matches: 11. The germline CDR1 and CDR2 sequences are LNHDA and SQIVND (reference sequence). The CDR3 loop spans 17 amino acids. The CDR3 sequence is CASSPQDRGSRNQPQHF. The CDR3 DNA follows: TGTGCCAGTAGTCCTCAAGACAGGGGTAGTCGCAATCAGCCCCAGCATTTT.

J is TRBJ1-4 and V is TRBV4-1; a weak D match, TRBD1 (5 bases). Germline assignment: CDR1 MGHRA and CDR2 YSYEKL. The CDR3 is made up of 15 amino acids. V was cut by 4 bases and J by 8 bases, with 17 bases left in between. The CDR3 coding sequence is TGCGCCAGCAGCCCCAACCAGCAGGGTGACGAAAAACTGTTTTTT. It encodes CASSPNQQGDEKLFF.

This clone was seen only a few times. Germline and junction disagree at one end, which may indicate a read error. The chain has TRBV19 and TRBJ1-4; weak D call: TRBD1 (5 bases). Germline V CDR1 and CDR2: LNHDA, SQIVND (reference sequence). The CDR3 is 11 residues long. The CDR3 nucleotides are TGTGCCAGTAGTATCGGGGGGAGTCTGAACTTT. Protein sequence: CASSIGGSLNF.

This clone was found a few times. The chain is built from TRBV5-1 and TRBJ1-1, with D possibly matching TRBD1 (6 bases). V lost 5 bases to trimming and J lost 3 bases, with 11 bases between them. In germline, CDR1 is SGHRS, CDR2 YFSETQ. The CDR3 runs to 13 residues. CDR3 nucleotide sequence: TGCGCCAGCAGACCGGACAGCTACACTGAAGCTTTCTTT. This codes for CASRPDSYTEAFF. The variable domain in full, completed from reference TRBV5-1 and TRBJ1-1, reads KAGVTQTPRYLIKTRGQQVTLSCSPISGHRSVSWYQQTPGQGLQFLFEYFSETQRNKGNFPGRFSGRQFSNSRSEMNVSTLELGDSALYLCASRPDSYTEAFFGQGTRLTVV.

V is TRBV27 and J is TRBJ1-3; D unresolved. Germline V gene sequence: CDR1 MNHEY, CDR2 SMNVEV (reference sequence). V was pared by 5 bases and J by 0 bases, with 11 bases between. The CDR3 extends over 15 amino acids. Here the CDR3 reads CASSADGNSGNTIYF. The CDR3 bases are TGTGCCAGCAGTGCGGACGGGAACTCTGGAAACACCATATATTTT.

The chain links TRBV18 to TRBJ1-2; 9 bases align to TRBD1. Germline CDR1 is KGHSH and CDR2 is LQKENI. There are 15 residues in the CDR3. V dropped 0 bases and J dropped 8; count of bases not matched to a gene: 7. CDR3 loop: CASSPPDRGFYGYTF. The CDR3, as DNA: TGTGCCAGCTCACCACCGGACAGGGGCTTCTACGGCTACACCTTC.

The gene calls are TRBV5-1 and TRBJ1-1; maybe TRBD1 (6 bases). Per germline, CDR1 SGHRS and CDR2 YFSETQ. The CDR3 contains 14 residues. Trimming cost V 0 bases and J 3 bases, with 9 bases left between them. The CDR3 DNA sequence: TGCGCCAGCAGCTTGGTGACAGGATACACTGAAGCTTTCTTT. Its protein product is CASSLVTGYTEAFF.

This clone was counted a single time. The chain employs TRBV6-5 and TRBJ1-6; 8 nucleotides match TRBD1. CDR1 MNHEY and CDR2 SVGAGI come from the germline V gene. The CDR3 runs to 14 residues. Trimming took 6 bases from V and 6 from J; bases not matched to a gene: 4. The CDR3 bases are TGTGCCAGCAGGATACAGGGGGTTAATTCACCCCTCCACTTT. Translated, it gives CASRIQGVNSPLHF.

Here the CDR3 reads CASSQGGREYF. The CDR3 DNA follows: TGTGCCAGCAGCCAAGGCGGGAGGGAGTATTTT. V is TRBV14 and J is TRBJ2-3, with 9 bases aligning to TRBD2. The V and J ends lost 1 base and 13 bases, in that order; junction bases with no gene match: 0. The CDR3 has 11 amino acids. Germline V lookup: CDR1 SGHDN, CDR2 FVKESK.

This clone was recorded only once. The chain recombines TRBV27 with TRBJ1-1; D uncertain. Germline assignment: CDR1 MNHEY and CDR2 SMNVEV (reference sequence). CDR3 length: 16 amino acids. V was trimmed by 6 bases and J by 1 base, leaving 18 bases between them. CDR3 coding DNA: TGTGCCAGCAGGGCTGGCCTAGGTGGAGGGAACACTGAAGCTTTCTTT. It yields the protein CASRAGLGGGNTEAFF.

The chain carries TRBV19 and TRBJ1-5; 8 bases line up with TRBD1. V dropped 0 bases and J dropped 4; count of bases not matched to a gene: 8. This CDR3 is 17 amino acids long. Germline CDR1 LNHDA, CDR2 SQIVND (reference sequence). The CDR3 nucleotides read TGTGCCAGTAGTATAGATACAGGGGGTTGGGGAAATCAGCCCCAGCATTTT. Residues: CASSIDTGGWGNQPQHF.

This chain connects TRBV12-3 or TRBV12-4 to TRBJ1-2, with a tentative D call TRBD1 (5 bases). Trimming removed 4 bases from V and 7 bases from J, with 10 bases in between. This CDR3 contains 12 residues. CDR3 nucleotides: TGTGCCAGCAGTTCAGGGCCGGGTGGCTACACCTTC. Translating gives CASSSGPGGYTF.

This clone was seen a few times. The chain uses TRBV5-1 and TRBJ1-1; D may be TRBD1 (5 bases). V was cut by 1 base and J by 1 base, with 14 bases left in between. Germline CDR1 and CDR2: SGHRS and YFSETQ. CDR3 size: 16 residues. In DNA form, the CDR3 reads TGCGCCAGCAGCTTGCTGGGGCGAAGGGCGAACACTGAAGCTTTCTTT. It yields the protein CASSLLGRRANTEAFF.

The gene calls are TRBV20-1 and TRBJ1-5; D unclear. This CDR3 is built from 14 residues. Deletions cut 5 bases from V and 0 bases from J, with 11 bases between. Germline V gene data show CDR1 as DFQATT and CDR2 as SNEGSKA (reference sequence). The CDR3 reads CSARDTNSNQPQHF. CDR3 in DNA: TGCAGTGCTCGTGACACTAATAGCAATCAGCCCCAGCATTTT.

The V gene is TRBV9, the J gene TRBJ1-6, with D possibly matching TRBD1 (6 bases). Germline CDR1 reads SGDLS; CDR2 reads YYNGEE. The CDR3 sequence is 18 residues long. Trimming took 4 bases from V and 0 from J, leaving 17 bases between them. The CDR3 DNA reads TGTGCCAGCAGCCCTGCCGGGACACTTCGCTCCTATAATTCACCCCTCCACTTT. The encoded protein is CASSPAGTLRSYNSPLHF.

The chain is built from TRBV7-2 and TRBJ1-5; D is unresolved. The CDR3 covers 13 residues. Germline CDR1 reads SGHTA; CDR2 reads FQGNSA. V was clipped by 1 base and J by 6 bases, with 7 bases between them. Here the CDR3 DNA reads TGTGCCAGCAGCTTAGGTCTCGGTCAGCCCCAGCATTTT. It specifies CASSLGLGQPQHF.

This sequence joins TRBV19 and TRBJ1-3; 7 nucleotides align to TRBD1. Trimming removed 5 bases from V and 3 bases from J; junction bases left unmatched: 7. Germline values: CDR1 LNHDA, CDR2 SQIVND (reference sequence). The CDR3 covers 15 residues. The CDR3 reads CASSDLGTVGNTIYF. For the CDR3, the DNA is TGTGCCAGTAGTGATCTCGGGACAGTTGGAAACACCATATATTTT.

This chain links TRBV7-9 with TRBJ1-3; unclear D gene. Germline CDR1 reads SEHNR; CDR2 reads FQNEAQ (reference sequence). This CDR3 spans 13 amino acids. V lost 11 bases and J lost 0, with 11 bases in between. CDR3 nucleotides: TGTGCCGCGGCGCCGGGCTCTGGAAACACCATATATTTT. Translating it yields CAAAPGSGNTIYF.